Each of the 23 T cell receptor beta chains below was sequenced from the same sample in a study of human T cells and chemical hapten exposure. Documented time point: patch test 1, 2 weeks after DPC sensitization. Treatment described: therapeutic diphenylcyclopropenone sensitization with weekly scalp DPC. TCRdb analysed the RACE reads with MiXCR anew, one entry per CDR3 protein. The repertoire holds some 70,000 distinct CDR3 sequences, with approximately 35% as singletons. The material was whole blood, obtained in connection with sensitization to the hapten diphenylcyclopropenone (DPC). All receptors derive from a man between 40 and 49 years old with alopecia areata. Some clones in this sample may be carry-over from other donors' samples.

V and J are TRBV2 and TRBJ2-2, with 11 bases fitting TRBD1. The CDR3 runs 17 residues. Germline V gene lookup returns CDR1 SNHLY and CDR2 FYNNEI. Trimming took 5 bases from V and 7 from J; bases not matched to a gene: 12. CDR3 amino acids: CASSTKRTGGQLGELFF. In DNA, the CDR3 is TGTGCCAGCAGTACCAAGAGGACAGGGGGCCAGCTCGGGGAGCTGTTTTTT.

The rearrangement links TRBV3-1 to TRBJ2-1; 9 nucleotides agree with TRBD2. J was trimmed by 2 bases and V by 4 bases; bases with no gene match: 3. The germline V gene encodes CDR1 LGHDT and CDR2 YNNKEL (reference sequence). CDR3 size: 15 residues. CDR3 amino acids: CASSPLAGPYNEQFF. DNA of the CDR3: TGTGCCAGCAGCCCGCTAGCGGGGCCCTACAATGAGCAGTTCTTC.

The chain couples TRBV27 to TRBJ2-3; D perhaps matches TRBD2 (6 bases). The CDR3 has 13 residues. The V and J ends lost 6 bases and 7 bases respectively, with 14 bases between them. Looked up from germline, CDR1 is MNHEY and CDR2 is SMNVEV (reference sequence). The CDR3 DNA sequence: TGTGCCAGCAGCTATAGGGACTTAAATACGCAGTATTTT. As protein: CASSYRDLNTQYF.

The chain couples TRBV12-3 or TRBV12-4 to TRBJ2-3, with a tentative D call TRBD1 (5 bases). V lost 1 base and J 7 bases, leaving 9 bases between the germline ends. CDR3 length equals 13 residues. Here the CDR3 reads CASSLGQPHTQYF. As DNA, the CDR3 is TGTGCCAGCAGTTTAGGACAGCCGCATACGCAGTATTTT.

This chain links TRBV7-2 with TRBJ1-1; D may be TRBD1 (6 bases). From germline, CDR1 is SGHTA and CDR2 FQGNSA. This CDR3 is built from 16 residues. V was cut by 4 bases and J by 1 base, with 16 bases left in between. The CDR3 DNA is TGTGCCAGCAGCTCCGGGCAGGGACACCAGAACACTGAAGCTTTCTTT. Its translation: CASSSGQGHQNTEAFF.

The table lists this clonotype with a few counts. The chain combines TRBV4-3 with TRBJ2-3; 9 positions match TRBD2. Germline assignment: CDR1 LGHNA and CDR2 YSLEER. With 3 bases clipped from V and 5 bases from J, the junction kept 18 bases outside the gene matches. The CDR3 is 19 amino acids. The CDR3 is CASSQREAAGGFRVDTQYF. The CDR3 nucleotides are TGCGCCAGCAGCCAGAGGGAAGCGGCGGGAGGGTTCAGGGTAGATACGCAGTATTTT.

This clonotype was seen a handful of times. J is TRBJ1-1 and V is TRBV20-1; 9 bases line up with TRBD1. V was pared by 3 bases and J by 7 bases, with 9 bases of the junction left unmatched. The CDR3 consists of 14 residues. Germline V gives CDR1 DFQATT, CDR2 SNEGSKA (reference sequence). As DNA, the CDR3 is TGCAGTGCTAGGCACGGACAGGGGAAGAATGAAGCTTTCTTT. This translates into CSARHGQGKNEAFF.

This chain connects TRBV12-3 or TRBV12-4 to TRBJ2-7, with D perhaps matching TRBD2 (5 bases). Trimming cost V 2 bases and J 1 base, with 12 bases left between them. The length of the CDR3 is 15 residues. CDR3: CASSLFGGLSYEQYF. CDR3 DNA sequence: TGTGCCAGCAGTTTATTTGGCGGACTGTCCTACGAGCAGTACTTC.

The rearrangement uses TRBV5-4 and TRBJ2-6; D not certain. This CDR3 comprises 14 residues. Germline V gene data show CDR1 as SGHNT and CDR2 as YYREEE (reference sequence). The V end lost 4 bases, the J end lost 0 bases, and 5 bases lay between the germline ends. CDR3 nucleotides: TGTGCCAGCAGCCTTGGCTCTGGGGCCAACGTCCTGACTTTC. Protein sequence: CASSLGSGANVLTF.

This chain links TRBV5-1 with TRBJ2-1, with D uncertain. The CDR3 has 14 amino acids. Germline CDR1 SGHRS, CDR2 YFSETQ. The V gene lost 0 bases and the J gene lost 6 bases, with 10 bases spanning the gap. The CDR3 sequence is CASSLGEVGNEQFF. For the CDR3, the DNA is TGCGCCAGCAGCTTGGGGGAAGTTGGCAATGAGCAGTTCTTC.

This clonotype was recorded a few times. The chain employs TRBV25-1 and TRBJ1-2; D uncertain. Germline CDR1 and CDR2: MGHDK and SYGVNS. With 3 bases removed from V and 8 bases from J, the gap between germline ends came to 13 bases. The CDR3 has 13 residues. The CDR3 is CASSDSTVGGYTF. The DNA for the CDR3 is TGTGCCAGCAGTGACTCGACTGTTGGAGGCTACACCTTC.

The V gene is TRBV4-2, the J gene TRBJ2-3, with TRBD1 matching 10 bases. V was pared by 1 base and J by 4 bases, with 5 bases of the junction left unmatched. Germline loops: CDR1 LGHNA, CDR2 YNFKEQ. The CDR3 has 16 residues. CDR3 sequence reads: CASSQGQGARPDTQYF. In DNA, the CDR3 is TGTGCCAGCAGCCAAGGACAGGGGGCGCGCCCAGATACGCAGTATTTT.

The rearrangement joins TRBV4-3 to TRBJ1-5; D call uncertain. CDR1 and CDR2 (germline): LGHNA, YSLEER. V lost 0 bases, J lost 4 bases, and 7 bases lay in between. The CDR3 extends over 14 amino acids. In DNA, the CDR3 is TGCGCCAGCAGCCAAGAAACAAGGAATCAGCCCCAGCATTTT. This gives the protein CASSQETRNQPQHF.

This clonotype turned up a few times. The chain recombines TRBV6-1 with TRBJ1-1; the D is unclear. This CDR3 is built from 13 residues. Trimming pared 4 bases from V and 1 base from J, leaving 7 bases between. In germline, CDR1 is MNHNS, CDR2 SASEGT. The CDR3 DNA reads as TGTGCCAGCAGTGTTCGACGGAACACTGAAGCTTTCTTT. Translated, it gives CASSVRRNTEAFF.

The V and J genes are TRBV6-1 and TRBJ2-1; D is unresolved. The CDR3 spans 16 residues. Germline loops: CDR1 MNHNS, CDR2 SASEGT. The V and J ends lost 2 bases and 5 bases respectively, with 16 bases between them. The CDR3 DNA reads TGTGCCAGCAGTGAAAGTAGTGGGGTTGGGAACAATGAGCAGTTCTTC. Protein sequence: CASSESSGVGNNEQFF.

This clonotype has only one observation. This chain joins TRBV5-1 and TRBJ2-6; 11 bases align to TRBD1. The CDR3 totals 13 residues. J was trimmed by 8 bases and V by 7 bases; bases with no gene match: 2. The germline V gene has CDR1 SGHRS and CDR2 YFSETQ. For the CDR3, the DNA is TGCGCCAGCGGACAGGGGGCTTCCAACGTCCTGACTTTC. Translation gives CASGQGASNVLTF.

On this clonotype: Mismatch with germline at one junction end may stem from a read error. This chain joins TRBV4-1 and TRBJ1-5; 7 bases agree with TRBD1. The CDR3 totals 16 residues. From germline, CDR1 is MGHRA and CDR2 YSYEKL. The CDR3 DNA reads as TGCGTCAGCAGCCAAGACCCCAGACAGGGCCTTCAGCCCCAGCATTTT. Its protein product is CVSSQDPRQGLQPQHF.

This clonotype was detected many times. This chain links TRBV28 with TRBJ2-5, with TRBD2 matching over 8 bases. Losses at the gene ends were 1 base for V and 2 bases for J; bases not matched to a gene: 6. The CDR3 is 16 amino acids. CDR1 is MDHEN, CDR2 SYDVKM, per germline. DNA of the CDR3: TGTGCCAGCAGTTTATCCTCTAGCGGGCTACAAGAGACCCAGTACTTC. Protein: CASSLSSSGLQETQYF. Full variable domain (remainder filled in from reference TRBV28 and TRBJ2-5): DVKVTQSSRYLVKRTGEKVFLECVQDMDHENMFWYRQDPGLGLRLIYFSYDVKMKEKGDIPEGYSVSREKKERFSLILESASTNQTSMYLCASSLSSSGLQETQYFGPGTRLLVL.

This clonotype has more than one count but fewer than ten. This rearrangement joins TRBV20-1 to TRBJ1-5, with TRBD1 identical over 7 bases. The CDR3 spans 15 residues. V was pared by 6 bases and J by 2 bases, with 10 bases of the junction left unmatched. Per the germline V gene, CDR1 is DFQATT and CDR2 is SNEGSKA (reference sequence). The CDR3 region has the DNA TGCAGTGCCACTAACAGGGGCGGGGGCAATCAGCCCCAGCATTTT. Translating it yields CSATNRGGGNQPQHF.

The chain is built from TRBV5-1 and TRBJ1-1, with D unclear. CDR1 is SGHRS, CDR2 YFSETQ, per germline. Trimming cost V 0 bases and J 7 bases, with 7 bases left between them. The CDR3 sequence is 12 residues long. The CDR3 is CASSLAGFEAFF. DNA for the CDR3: TGCGCCAGCAGCTTGGCGGGATTTGAAGCTTTCTTT.

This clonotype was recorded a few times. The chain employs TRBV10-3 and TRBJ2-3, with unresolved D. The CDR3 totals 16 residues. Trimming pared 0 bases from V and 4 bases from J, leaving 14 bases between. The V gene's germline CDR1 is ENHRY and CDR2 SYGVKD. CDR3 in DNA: TGTGCCATCAGTGAGTCGGCAGGCCGCGCATCAGATACGCAGTATTTT. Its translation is CAISESAGRASDTQYF.

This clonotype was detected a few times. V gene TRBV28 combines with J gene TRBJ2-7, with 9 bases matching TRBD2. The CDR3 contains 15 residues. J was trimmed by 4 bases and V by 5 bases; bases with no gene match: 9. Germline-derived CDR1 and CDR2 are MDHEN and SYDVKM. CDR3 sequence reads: CASSPRAGGPYEQYF. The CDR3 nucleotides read TGTGCCAGCAGTCCCCGCGCGGGAGGGCCTTACGAGCAGTACTTC.

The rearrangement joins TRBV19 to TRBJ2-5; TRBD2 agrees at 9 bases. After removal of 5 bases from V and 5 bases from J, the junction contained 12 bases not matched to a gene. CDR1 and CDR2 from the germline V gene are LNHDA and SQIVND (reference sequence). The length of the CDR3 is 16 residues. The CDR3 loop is CASSSYLAGDRETQYF. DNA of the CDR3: TGTGCCAGTAGTTCGTACTTAGCGGGAGACCGGGAGACCCAGTACTTC.